This T cell receptor beta chain was recovered during a study of blood T cell repertoires in COVID-19. Study context: From the United States, Italy and Spain came samples of acute and convalescent COVID-19.

In terms of age and location, participants ranged from roughly 18 to 90 years and lived in about 25 US areas. Participant reports of clinical history set cohort assignment. Methods used by the authors: Counts of nucleated cells, estimated from reference gene primer amplification, were obtained. The repertoire was sequenced with immunoSEQ multiplex PCR; TCRdb's copy has only in-frame clones and lacks some. For V, J and clone size, that table is used; D and trimming come from the DNA. The sample shows roughly 160,000 clones, more than 85% of them seen only once. The CDR3 has 17 residues. The receptor comes from a woman aged 50 to 60 who had recovered from COVID-19. This chain joins TRBV21-1 and TRBJ2-2; TRBD1, the table's D call, lacks a check against the DNA. TRBV21-1 is classified as a pseudogene. The sample taken for sequencing was PBMCs or T cells enriched from blood (not recorded which). CDR3 sequence reads: CASSKDQQGAGTGELFF. The CDR3 DNA is TGTGCCAGCAGCAAAGATCAACAGGGTGCGGGCACCGGGGAGCTGTTTTTT.